This is a list of T cell receptor beta chains from one sample in a study of cytomegalovirus exposure and HLA in healthy donors. This table comes from immunoSEQ multiplex PCR, and its TCRdb copy is limited to in-frame clones, with some not included. This repertoire comprises around 210,000 clones; its ten largest clones make up less than 1%. Material: PBMCs. The receptors were sampled from a woman between 25 and 40 years old in good health and CMV-seropositive. CDR3s include the opening cysteine and the closing phenylalanine or tryptophan. The order of the fields is D gene, J gene, V gene, CDR3 protein, CDR3 DNA. The D gene is left open where the match is weak.

D gene: -
J gene: TRBJ2-3
V gene: TRBV7-8
CDR3 protein: CASSLAGLDYF
CDR3 DNA: TGTGCCAGCAGCTTAGCGGGCTTGGATTATTTT

D gene: -
J gene: TRBJ2-2
V gene: TRBV29-1
CDR3 protein: CSVVRTPTGELFF
CDR3 DNA: TGCAGCGTTGTGAGGACACCCACCGGGGAGCTGTTTTTT

D gene: TRBD1
J gene: TRBJ2-7
V gene: TRBV11-2
CDR3 protein: CASSYRGQDSYEQYF
CDR3 DNA: TGTGCCAGCAGCTACAGGGGACAGGACTCCTACGAGCAGTACTTC

D gene: TRBD1
J gene: TRBJ2-5
V gene: TRBV7-6
CDR3 protein: CASSQLTGAIQETQYF
CDR3 DNA: TGTGCCAGCAGCCAATTGACAGGGGCTATCCAAGAGACCCAGTACTTC

D gene: TRBD1
J gene: TRBJ1-5
V gene: TRBV4-1
CDR3 protein: CASSQGGDRGPYQPQHF
CDR3 DNA: TGCGCCAGCAGCCAGGGGGGGGACAGGGGACCTTATCAGCCCCAGCATTTT

D gene: -
J gene: TRBJ2-7
V gene: TRBV4-3
CDR3 protein: CASSHLTGTYEQYF
CDR3 DNA: TGCGCCAGCAGCCACCTGACAGGAACCTACGAGCAGTACTTC

D gene: -
J gene: TRBJ2-7
V gene: TRBV19
CDR3 protein: CASSIGRGLSYEQYF
CDR3 DNA: TGTGCCAGTAGTATAGGGCGAGGACTCTCCTACGAGCAGTACTTC

D gene: -
J gene: TRBJ1-3
V gene: TRBV28
CDR3 protein: CASRLTATRENTIYF
CDR3 DNA: TGTGCCAGCAGACTCACCGCGACGCGGGAAAACACCATATATTTT

D gene: -
J gene: TRBJ2-3
V gene: TRBV9
CDR3 protein: CASSGPALNTDTQYF
CDR3 DNA: TGTGCCAGCAGCGGACCAGCGCTGAACACAGATACGCAGTATTTT

D gene: TRBD1
J gene: TRBJ2-1
V gene: TRBV7-6
CDR3 protein: CASSTRGPGANEQFF
CDR3 DNA: TGTGCCAGCAGCACCAGGGGGCCCGGTGCCAATGAGCAGTTCTTC

D gene: TRBD2
J gene: TRBJ2-7
V gene: TRBV7-8
CDR3 protein: CASSFGTSGRYEQYF
CDR3 DNA: TGTGCCAGCAGCTTTGGGACTAGCGGGCGGTACGAGCAGTACTTC

D gene: -
J gene: TRBJ1-1
V gene: TRBV19
CDR3 protein: CASRSTGNTEAFF
CDR3 DNA: TGTGCCAGTAGGTCGACAGGTAACACTGAAGCTTTCTTT

D gene: -
J gene: TRBJ2-3
V gene: TRBV5-5
CDR3 protein: CASSQQGGTDTQYF
CDR3 DNA: TGTGCCAGCAGCCAACAAGGGGGCACAGATACGCAGTATTTT

D gene: TRBD1
J gene: TRBJ1-1
V gene: TRBV2
CDR3 protein: CASEGTGNTEAFF
CDR3 DNA: TGTGCCAGTGAAGGGACAGGGAACACTGAAGCTTTCTTT

D gene: TRBD2
J gene: TRBJ2-7
V gene: TRBV5-1
CDR3 protein: CASSLDWGGGSYEQYF
CDR3 DNA: TGCGCCAGCAGCTTGGATTGGGGGGGAGGCTCCTACGAGCAGTACTTC

D gene: -
J gene: TRBJ2-7
V gene: TRBV12-5
CDR3 protein: CASGLVGGGMPYEQYF
CDR3 DNA: TGTGCTAGTGGTTTGGTAGGTGGAGGGATGCCCTACGAGCAGTACTTC